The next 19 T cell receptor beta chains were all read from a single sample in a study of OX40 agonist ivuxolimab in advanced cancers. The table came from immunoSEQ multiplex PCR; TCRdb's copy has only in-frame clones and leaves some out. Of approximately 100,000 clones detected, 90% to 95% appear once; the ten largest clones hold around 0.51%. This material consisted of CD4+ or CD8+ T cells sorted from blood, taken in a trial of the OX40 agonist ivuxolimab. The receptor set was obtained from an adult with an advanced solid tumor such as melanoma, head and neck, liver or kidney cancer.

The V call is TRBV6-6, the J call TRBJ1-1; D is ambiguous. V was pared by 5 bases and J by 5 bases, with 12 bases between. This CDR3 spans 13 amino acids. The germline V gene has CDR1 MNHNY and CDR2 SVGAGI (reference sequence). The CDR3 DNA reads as TGTGCCAGCAGTCTTCGACATCAGACTGAAGCTTTCTTT. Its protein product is CASSLRHQTEAFF.

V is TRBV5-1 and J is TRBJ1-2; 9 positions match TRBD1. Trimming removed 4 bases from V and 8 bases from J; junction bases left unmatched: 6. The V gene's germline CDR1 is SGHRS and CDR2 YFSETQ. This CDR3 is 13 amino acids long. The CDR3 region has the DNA TGCGCCAGCAGCACCCCGGGACAGGGAGGCTACACCTTC. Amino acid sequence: CASSTPGQGGYTF.

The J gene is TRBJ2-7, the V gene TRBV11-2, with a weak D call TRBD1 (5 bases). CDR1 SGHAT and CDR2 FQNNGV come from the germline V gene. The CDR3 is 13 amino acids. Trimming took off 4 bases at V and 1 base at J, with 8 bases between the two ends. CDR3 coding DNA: TGTGCCAGCAGCTACGACAGATCCTACGAGCAGTACTTC. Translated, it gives CASSYDRSYEQYF.

DNA of the CDR3: TGTGCCAGCTCACCACCCCCAGGGGGCTACAATGAGCAGTTCTTC. The encoded protein is CASSPPPGGYNEQFF. The chain links TRBV18 to TRBJ2-1, with 7 bases identical to TRBD1. Unmatched junction bases numbered 2, after V lost 0 bases and J lost 3 bases. This CDR3 is 15 amino acids long. Looked up from germline, CDR1 is KGHSH and CDR2 is LQKENI.

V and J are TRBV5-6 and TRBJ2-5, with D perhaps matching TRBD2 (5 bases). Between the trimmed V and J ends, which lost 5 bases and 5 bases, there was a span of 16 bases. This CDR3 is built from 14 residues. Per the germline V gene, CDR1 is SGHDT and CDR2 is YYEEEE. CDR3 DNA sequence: TGTGCCAGCAGGTACGGTAGCGTCGGGGAGACCCAGTACTTC. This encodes CASRYGSVGETQYF.

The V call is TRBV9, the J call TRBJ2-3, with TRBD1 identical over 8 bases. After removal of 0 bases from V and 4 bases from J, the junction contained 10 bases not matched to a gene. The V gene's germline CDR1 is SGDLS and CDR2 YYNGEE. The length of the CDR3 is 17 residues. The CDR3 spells CASSVAGAGGRSDTQYF. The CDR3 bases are TGTGCCAGCAGCGTAGCTGGGGCAGGGGGCAGGTCAGATACGCAGTATTTT.

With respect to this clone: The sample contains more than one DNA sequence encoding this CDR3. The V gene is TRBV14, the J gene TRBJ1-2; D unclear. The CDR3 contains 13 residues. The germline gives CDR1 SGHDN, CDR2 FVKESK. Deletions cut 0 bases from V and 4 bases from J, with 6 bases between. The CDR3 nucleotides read TGTGCCAGCAGCCAAGACGGAGGCTATGGCTACACCTTC. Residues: CASSQDGGYGYTF.

This chain's CDR3 is CASSVGLADPGELFF. DNA for the CDR3: TGTGCCAGCAGCGTAGGACTAGCGGACCCCGGGGAGCTGTTTTTT. The V and J genes are TRBV9 and TRBJ2-2; 9 bases agree with TRBD2. Trimming removed 0 bases from V and 6 bases from J; junction bases left unmatched: 3. Germline CDR1 reads SGDLS; CDR2 reads YYNGEE. CDR3 length: 15 amino acids.

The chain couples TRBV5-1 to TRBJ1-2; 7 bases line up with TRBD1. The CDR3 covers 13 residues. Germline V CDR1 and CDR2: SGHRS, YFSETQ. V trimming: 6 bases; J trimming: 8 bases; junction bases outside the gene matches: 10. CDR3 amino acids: CASNPDRDGGYTF. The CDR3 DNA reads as TGCGCCAGCAACCCAGACAGGGATGGGGGCTACACCTTC. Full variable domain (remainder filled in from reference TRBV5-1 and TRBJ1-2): KAGVTQTPRYLIKTRGQQVTLSCSPISGHRSVSWYQQTPGQGLQFLFEYFSETQRNKGNFPGRFSGRQFSNSRSEMNVSTLELGDSALYLCASNPDRDGGYTFGSGTRLTVV.

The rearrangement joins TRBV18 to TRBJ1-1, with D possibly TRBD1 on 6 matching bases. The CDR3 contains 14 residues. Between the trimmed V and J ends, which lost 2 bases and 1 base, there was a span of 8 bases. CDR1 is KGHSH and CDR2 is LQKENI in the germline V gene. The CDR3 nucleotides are TGTGCCAGCTCACCATCACAGGGGAACACTGAAGCTTTCTTT. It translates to CASSPSQGNTEAFF.

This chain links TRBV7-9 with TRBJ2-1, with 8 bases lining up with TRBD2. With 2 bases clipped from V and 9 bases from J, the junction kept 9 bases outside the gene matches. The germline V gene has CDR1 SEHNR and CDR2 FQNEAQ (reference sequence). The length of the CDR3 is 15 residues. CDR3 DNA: TGTGCCAGCAGCTTATCCGCGGGAGGACTGGCTGAGCAGTTCTTC. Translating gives CASSLSAGGLAEQFF.

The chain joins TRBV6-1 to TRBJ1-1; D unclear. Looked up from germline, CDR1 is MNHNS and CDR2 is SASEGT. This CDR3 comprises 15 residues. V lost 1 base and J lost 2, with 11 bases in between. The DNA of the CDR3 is TGTGCCAGCAGTGAAGTGTGGGCAGAAAACACTGAAGCTTTCTTT. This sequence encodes CASSEVWAENTEAFF.

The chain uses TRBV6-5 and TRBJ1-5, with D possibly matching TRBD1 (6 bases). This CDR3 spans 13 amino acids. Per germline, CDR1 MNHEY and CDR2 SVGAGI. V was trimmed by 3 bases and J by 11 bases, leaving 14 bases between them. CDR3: CASSYQGGRAQHF. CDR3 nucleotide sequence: TGTGCCAGCAGTTATCAAGGGGGGAGGGCCCAGCATTTT.

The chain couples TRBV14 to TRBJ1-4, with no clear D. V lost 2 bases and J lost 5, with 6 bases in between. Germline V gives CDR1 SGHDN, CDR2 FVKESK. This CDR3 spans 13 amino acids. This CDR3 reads CASSQFANEKLFF. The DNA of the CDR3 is TGTGCCAGCAGCCAATTTGCCAATGAAAAACTGTTTTTT.

In DNA, the CDR3 is TGTGCCTGGAGTGTCGGGGGGCACCAAGAGACCCAGTACTTC. Protein sequence: CAWSVGGHQETQYF. V gene TRBV30 combines with J gene TRBJ2-5; maybe TRBD2 (7 bases). Looked up from germline, CDR1 is GTSNPN and CDR2 is SVGIG (reference sequence). This CDR3 is built from 14 residues. V dropped 0 bases and J dropped 0 bases, with 8 bases sitting between them.

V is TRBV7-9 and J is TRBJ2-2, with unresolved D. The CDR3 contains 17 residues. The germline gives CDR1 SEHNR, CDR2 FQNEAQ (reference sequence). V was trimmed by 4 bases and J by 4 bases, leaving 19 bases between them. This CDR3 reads CASSSSRSRSSTGELFF. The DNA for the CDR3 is TGTGCCAGCAGCTCCTCCCGCTCCCGGTCCTCCACCGGGGAGCTGTTTTTT.

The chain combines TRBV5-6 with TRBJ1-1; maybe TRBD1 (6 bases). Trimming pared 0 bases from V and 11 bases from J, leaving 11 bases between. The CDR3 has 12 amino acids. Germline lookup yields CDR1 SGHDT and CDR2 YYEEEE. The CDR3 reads CASSLGTARAFF. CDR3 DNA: TGTGCCAGCAGCTTGGGGACAGCGAGGGCTTTCTTT.

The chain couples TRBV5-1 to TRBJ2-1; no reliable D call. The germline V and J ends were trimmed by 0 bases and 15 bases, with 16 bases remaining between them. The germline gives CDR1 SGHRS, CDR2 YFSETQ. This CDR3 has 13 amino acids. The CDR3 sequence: CASSLVSGVVRFF. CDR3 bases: TGCGCCAGCAGCTTGGTTTCGGGTGTGGTGAGGTTCTTC.

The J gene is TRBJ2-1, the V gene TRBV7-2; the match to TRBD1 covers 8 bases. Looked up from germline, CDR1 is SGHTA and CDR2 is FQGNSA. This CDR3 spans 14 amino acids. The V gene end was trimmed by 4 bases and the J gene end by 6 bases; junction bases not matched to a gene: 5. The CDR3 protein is CASSSWTGINEQFF. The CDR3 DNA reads TGTGCCAGCAGCTCCTGGACAGGGATCAATGAGCAGTTCTTC.